The 16 T cell receptor beta chains in this list originate from one sample, sequenced in a study of tumor and adjacent non-tumor tissue in lung cancer. TCRbeta libraries were built with three rounds of nested PCR, modified from ARM-PCR. MiXCR, applied by TCRdb to the multiplex PCR reads, yields one record per CDR3 protein. The sample gives under 150,000 distinct CDR3 sequences, about 71% of which show up once; about 18% is in the top ten. RNA was extracted from bulk tissue without any cell sorting. Input material: lung tumor tissue. These receptors were taken from a man between 60 and 70 years old with small cell lung cancer.

This clonotype appeared many times. This chain links TRBV5-1 with TRBJ2-1; 7 positions match TRBD2. Germline CDR1 reads SGHRS; CDR2 reads YFSETQ. Losses at the gene ends were 0 bases for V and 7 bases for J; bases not matched to a gene: 7. CDR3 length equals 15 residues. DNA of the CDR3: TGCGCCAGCAGCTTGGAGGCGGGAGAAGGGAATGAGCAGTTCTTC. It yields the protein CASSLEAGEGNEQFF.

Remarks on this clonotype: Germline and junction disagree at one end, which may indicate a read error. The chain combines TRBV7-7 with TRBJ2-5; 11 bases align to TRBD2. The CDR3 is made up of 17 amino acids. The germline CDR1 and CDR2 sequences are SSHAT and FNYEAQ (reference sequence). CDR3 nucleotide sequence: TGTGCTAGCAGCTCAGGAGGAATAGCGGGAGGGCCAGAGACCCAGTACTTC. Translating gives CASSSGGIAGGPETQYF.

On this clonotype: A much larger clone is a single base away; this may be a read error. The genes are TRBV29-1 and TRBJ2-3, with 7 positions matching TRBD2. CDR1 is SQVTM and CDR2 is ANQGSEA in the germline V gene. The CDR3 totals 14 residues. Germline trimming cut 7 bases from V and 2 bases from J; bases unmatched to any gene: 9. CDR3 in DNA: TGCAGCGAGTCGGGACTATCCTTCACAGATACGCAGTATTTT. Protein: CSESGLSFTDTQYF.

This clonotype has a handful of counts. The chain uses TRBV25-1 and TRBJ1-2; 7 bases line up with TRBD1. V lost 6 bases to trimming and J lost 4 bases; unmatched junction nucleotides: 8. The CDR3 has 14 amino acids. Germline V gene sequence: CDR1 MGHDK, CDR2 SYGVNS. The CDR3 DNA follows: TGTGCCAGCAGGCCACAGGGGATGGGCTATGGCTACACCTTC. It codes for CASRPQGMGYGYTF.

Worth noting for this clonotype: A much more abundant neighbour one base away suggests this may be a read error. The chain has TRBV20-1 and TRBJ2-1; 10 nucleotides agree with TRBD2. There are 11 residues in the CDR3. J lost 13 bases, V lost 8 bases, and 8 bases had no gene match. Germline CDR1 and CDR2: DFQATT and SNEGSKA (reference sequence). The CDR3 region has the DNA TGCAGTACTGCGACTAGCGGGCCCCAGTTCTTC. It specifies CSTATSGPQFF.

For this clonotype: One junction end does not reproduce the germline sequence, and a read error may be involved. The chain couples TRBV20-1 to TRBJ1-6; no clear D gene. Per the germline V gene, CDR1 is DFQATT and CDR2 is SNEGSKA (reference sequence). The CDR3 is made up of 13 amino acids. CDR3 DNA: TGCGCTTCCCCAAGGGAATATAATTCACCCCTGCACTTT. This gives the protein CASPREYNSPLHF.

Note on this clonotype: In this CDR3 the conserved last residue, phenylalanine or tryptophan, is missing, so a read error is likely. The V call is TRBV6-1, the J call TRBJ1-5, with D perhaps matching TRBD1 (6 bases). CDR3 size: 15 residues. V gave up 5 bases and J gave up 3 bases, with 14 bases separating them. Germline CDR1 MNHNS, CDR2 SASEGT. CDR3 nucleotide sequence: TGTGCCAGCAGTAAAACAGGGTATGACAATCAGCCCCAGCATTTG. Translating gives CASSKTGYDNQPQHL.

This clonotype was seen repeatedly, ten times or more. The V call is TRBV6-1, the J call TRBJ2-2; D not certain. The CDR3 is 12 residues long. With 7 bases removed from V and 6 bases from J, the gap between germline ends came to 9 bases. Germline V gene lookup returns CDR1 MNHNS and CDR2 SASEGT. CDR3 DNA sequence: TGTGCCAGCACTAAGGTTTCCGGGGAGCTGTTTTTT. Encoded protein: CASTKVSGELFF.

This clonotype was found once. The junction and the germline gene differ at one end; a read error may be behind it. V usage is TRBV29-1 and J usage is TRBJ1-5; D is unresolved. The V gene's germline CDR1 is SQVTM and CDR2 ANQGSEA. The CDR3 consists of 13 residues. This CDR3 is CNVGDWANQPQHF. CDR3 nucleotide sequence: TGCAACGTTGGCGATTGGGCAAATCAGCCTCAGCATTTT. The whole variable domain, remainder taken from reference TRBV29-1 and TRBJ1-5, is SAVISQKPSRDICQRGTSLTIQCQVDSQVTMMFWYRQQPGQSLTLIATANQGSEATYESGFVIDKFPISRPNLTFSTLTVSNMSPEDSSIYLCNVGDWANQPQHFGDGTRLSIL.

As to this clonotype: At one of its ends the junction is not consistent with the germline gene, which may arise from a read error. V is TRBV14 and J is TRBJ2-1; 10 bases are a match to TRBD2. This CDR3 has 14 residues. CDR1 is SGHDN and CDR2 is FVKESK in the germline V gene. The CDR3 sequence is CASIQERTSGKQFF. DNA of the CDR3: TGTGCCAGCATCCAAGAAAGGACTAGCGGAAAGCAATTCTTC. The variable domain in full, with the rest retrieved from reference TRBV14 and TRBJ2-1, is EAGVTQFPSHSVIEKGQTVTLRCDPISGHDNLYWYRRVMGKEIKFLLHFVKESKQDESGMPNNRFLAERTGGTYSTLKVQPAELEDSGVYFCASIQERTSGKQFFGPGTRLTVL.

The CDR3, as DNA: TGCAATGCAAAAGATAGCGGGAGCTTCTACGAGCAGTACTTC. Its protein is CNAKDSGSFYEQYF. The chain has TRBV20-1 and TRBJ2-7; 9 bases fit TRBD2. CDR1 and CDR2 (germline): DFQATT, SNEGSKA (reference sequence). The CDR3 contains 14 residues.

With regard to this clonotype: Germline is not matched at one junction end, which may reflect a read error. The rearrangement uses TRBV4-2 and TRBJ2-1; 8 bases align to TRBD2. The CDR3 length is 14 residues. Germline lookup yields CDR1 LGHNA and CDR2 YNFKEQ. This CDR3 reads CVSSQEGTSNEQFF. CDR3 coding DNA: TGTGTCAGCAGCCAAGAAGGGACTAGCAATGAGCAGTTCTTC.

This clonotype was recorded many times. V and J are TRBV12-3 or TRBV12-4 and TRBJ2-7, with D perhaps TRBD2 (5 bases). The V gene lost 7 bases and the J gene lost 1 base, with 17 bases spanning the gap. The CDR3 extends over 15 amino acids. The CDR3 loop is CASKGPWTESYEQYV. The CDR3 DNA reads as TGTGCCAGCAAAGGACCGTGGACTGAATCCTACGAGCAGTACGTC.

The chain employs TRBV20-1 and TRBJ2-1, with 10 bases identical to TRBD2. CDR3 length: 16 residues. Trimming at V came to 5 bases and at J to 1 base, leaving 8 bases not matched to a gene. CDR1 and CDR2 (germline): DFQATT, SNEGSKA (reference sequence). CDR3 nucleotide sequence: TGCAGTGCTCTAAAGCTTAGCGGGAGGTCCTACAATGAGCAGTTCTTC. Amino acid sequence: CSALKLSGRSYNEQFF.

A remark on this clonotype: Its ends do not fully match the called genes, so a read error is possible. The chain joins TRBV20-1 to TRBJ1-5; the D gene is possibly TRBD1 (6 bases). Looked up from germline, CDR1 is DFQATT and CDR2 is SNEGSKA (reference sequence). The CDR3 has 15 amino acids. CDR3 amino acids: CSAGTRVWSNQPQHF. DNA of the CDR3: TGCAGTGCTGGGACACGAGTATGGAGCAACCAGCCCCAGCATTTT.

A remark on this clonotype: The CDR3 ends on some other residue instead of the conserved phenylalanine or tryptophan, so this is likely a read error. It is unclear where the CDR3 begins or ends on the DNA, so no DNA is shown, and the CDR3 is as TCRdb lists it. The rearrangement links TRBV28 to TRBJ1-2; the tabulated D call, TRBD1, remains unverified against the DNA. The CDR3 length equals 14 residues, ends included. CDR1 MDHEN and CDR2 SYDVKM come from the germline V gene. The CDR3 spells CASSLSRGVYGYII.